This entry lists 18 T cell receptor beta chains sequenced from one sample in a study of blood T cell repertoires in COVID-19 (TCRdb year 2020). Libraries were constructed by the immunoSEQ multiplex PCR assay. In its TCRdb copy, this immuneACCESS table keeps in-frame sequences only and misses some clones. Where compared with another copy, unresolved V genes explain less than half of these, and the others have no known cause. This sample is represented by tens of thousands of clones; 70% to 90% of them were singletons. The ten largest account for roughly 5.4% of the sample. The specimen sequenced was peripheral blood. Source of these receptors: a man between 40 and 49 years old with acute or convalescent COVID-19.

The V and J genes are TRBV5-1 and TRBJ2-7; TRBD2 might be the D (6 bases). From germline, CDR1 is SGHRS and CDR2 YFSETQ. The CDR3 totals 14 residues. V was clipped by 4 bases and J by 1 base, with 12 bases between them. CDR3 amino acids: CASSPEGLSYEQYF. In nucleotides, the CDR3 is TGCGCCAGCAGCCCGGAGGGGCTTTCCTACGAGCAGTACTTC.

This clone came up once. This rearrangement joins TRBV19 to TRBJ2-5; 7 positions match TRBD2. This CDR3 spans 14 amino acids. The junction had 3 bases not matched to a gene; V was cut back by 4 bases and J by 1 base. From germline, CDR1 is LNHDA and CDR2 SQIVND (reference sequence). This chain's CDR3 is CASSNGGSQETQYF. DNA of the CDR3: TGTGCCAGTAGTAACGGCGGGAGCCAAGAGACCCAGTACTTC. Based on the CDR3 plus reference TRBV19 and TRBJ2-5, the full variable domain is DGGITQSPKYLFRKEGQNVTLSCEQNLNHDAMYWYRQDPGQGLRLIYYSQIVNDFQKGDIAEGYSVSREKKESFPLTVTSAQKNPTAFYLCASSNGGSQETQYFGPGTRLLVL.

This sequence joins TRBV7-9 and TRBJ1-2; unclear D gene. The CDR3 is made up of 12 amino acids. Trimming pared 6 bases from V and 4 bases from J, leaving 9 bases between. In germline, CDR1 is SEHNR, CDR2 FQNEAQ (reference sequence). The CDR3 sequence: CASRPRVYGYTF. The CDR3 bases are TGTGCCAGCAGGCCCCGGGTCTATGGCTACACCTTC.

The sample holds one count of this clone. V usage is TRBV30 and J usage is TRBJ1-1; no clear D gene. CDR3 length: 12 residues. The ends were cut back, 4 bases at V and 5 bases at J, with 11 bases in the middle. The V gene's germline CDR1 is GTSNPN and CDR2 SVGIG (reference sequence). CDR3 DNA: TGTGCCTGGAACGGTGGAGGGACTGAAGCTTTCTTT. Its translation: CAWNGGGTEAFF. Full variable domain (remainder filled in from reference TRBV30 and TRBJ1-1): SQTIHQWPATLVQPVGSPLSLECTVEGTSNPNLYWYRQAAGRGLQLLFYSVGIGQISSEVPQNLSASRPQDRQFILSSKKLLLSDSGFYLCAWNGGGTEAFFGQGTRLTVV.

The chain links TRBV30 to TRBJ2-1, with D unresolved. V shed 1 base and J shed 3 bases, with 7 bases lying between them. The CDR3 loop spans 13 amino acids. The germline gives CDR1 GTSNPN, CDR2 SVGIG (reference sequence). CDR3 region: CAWSESGYNEQFF. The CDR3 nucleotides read TGTGCCTGGAGTGAATCAGGCTACAATGAGCAGTTCTTC.

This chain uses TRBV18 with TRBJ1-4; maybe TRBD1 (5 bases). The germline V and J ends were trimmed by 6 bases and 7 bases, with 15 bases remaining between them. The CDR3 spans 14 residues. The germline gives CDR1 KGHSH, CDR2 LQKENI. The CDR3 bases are TGTGCCAGCTCCCCCTCGGGGAGGGGTGAAAAACTGTTTTTT. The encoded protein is CASSPSGRGEKLFF. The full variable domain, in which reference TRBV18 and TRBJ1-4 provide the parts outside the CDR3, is NAGVMQNPRHLVRRRGQEARLRCSPMKGHSHVYWYRQLPEEGLKFMVYLQKENIIDESGMPKERFSAEFPKEGPSILRIQQVVRGDSAAYFCASSPSGRGEKLFFGSGTQLSVL.

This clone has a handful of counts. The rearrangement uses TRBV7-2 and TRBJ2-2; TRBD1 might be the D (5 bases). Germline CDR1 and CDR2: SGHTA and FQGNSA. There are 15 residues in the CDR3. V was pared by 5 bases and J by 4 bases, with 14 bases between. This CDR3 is CASSPLPGPTGELFF. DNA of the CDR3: TGTGCCAGCAGCCCCTTGCCAGGGCCCACCGGGGAGCTGTTTTTT.

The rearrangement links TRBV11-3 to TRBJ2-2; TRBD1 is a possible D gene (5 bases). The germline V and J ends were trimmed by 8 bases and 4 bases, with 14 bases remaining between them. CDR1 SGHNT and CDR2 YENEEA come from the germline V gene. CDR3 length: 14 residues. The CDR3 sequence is CASGETASTGELFF. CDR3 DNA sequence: TGTGCCAGCGGAGAGACAGCCAGCACCGGGGAGCTGTTTTTT. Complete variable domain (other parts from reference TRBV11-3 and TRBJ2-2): EAGVVQSPRYKIIEKKQPVAFWCNPISGHNTLYWYLQNLGQGPELLIRYENEEAVDDSQLPKDRFSAERLKGVDSTLKIQPAELGDSAVYLCASGETASTGELFFGEGSRLTVL.

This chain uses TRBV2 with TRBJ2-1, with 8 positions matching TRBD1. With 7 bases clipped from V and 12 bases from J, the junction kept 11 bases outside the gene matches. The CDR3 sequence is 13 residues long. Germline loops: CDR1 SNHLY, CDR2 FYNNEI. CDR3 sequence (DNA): TGTGCCAGCACCCCGGACAGGGCGGCGGGGCAGTTCTTC. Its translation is CASTPDRAAGQFF.

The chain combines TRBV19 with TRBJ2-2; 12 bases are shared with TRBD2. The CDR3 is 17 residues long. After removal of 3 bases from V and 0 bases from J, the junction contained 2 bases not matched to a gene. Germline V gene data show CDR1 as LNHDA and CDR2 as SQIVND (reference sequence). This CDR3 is CASSILAGGPNTGELFF. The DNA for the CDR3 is TGTGCCAGTAGTATCCTAGCGGGAGGGCCGAACACCGGGGAGCTGTTTTTT.

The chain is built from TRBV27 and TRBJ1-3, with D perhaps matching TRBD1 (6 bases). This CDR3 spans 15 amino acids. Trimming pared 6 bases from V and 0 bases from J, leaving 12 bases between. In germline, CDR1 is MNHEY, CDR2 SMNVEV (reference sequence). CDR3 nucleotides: TGTGCCAGCAGCCCTAGGGGGAACTCTGGAAACACCATATATTTT. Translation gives CASSPRGNSGNTIYF.

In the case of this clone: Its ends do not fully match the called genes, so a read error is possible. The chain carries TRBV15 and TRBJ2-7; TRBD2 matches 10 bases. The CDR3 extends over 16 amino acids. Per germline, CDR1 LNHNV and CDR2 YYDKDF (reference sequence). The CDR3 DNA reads TGTGCCACCAGCCGAGAGGGACTAGCGACCACCTACGAGCAGTACTTC. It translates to CATSREGLATTYEQYF.

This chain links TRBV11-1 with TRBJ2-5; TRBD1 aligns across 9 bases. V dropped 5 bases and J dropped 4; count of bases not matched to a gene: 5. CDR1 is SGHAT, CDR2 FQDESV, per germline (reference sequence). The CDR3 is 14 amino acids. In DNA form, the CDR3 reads TGTGCCAGCAGCCCACGGGACAGGGTAGAGACCCAGTACTTC. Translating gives CASSPRDRVETQYF.

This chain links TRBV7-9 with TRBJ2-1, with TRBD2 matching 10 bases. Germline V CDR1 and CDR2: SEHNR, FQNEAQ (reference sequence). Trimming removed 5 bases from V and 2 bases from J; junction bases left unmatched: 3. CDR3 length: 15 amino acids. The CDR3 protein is CASSPSGSAYNEQFF. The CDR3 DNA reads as TGTGCCAGCAGCCCTAGCGGGAGTGCCTACAATGAGCAGTTCTTC.

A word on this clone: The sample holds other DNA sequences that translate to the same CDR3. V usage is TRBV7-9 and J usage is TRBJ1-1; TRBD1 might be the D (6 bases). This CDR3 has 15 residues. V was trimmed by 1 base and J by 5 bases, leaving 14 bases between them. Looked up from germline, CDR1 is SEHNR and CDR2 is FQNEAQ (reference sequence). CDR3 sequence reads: CASSLVVRGGTEAFF. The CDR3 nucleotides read TGTGCCAGCAGCTTAGTGGTACGAGGGGGTACTGAAGCTTTCTTT.

This CDR3 reads CASSDHDSGTYEQYF. The CDR3 DNA follows: TGTGCCAGCAGTGATCATGATAGCGGGACCTACGAGCAGTACTTC. The chain recombines TRBV2 with TRBJ2-7; TRBD2 matches at 8 bases. The CDR3 is 15 amino acids. CDR1 SNHLY and CDR2 FYNNEI come from the germline V gene. J gave up 2 bases and V 3 bases, and 6 bases lay outside the gene matches.

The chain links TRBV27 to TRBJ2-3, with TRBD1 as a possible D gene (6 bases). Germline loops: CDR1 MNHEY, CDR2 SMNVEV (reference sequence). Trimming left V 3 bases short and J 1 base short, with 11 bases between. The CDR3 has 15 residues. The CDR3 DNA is TGTGCCAGCAGTTTCAGGGGTGTGGGCACAGATACGCAGTATTTT. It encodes CASSFRGVGTDTQYF.

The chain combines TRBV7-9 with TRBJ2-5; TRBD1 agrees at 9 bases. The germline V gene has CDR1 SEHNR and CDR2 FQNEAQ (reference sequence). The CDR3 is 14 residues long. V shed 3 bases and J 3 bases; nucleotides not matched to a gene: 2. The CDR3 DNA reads TGTGCCAGCAGCTTCGGGACAGGGAAAGAGACCCAGTACTTC. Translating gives CASSFGTGKETQYF.